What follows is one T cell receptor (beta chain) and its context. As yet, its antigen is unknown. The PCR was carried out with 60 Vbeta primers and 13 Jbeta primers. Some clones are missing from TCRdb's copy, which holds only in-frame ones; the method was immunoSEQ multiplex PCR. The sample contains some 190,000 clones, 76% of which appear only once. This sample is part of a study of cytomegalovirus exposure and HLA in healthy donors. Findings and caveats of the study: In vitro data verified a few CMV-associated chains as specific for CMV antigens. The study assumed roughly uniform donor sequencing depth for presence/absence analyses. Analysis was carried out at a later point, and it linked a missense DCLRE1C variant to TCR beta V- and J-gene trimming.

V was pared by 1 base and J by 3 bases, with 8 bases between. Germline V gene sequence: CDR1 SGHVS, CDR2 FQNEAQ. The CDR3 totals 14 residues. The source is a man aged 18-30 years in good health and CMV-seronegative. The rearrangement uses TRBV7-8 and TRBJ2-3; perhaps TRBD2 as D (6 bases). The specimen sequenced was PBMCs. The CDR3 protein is CASSLGAGTDTQYF. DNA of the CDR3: TGTGCCAGCAGCTTAGGGGCGGGGACAGATACGCAGTATTTT.